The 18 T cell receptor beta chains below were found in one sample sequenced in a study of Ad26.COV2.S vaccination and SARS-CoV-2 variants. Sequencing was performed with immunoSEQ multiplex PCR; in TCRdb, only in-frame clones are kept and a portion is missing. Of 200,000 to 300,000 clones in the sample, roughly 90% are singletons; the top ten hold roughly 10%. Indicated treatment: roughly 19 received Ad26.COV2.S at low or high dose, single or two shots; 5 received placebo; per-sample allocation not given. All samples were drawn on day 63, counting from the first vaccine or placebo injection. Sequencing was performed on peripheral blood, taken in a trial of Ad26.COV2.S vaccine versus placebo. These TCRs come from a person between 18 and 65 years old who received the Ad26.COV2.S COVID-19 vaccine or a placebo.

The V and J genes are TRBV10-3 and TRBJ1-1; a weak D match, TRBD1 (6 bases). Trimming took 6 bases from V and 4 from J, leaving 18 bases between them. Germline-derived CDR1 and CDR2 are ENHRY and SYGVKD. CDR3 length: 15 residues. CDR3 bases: TGTGCCATCAGCCTCGAGGGGGGAGGGAGCACTGAAGCTTTCTTT. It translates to CAISLEGGGSTEAFF.

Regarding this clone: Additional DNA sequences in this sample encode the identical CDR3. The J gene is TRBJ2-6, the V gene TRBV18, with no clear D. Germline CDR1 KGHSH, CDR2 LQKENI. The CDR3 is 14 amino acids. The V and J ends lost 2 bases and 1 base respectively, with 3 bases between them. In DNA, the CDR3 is TGTGCCAGCTCACCAGGGTCTGGGGCCAACGTCCTGACTTTC. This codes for CASSPGSGANVLTF.

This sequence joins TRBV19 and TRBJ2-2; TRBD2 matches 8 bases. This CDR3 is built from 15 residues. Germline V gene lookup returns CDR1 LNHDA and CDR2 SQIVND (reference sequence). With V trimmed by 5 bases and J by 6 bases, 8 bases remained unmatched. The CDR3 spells CASSSKAGASGELFF. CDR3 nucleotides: TGTGCCAGTAGTTCTAAAGCGGGAGCGTCCGGGGAGCTGTTTTTT.

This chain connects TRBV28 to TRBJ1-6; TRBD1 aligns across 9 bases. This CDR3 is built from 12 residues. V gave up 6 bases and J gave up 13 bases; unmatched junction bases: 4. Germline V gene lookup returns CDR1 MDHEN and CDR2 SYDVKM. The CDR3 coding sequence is TGTGCCAGCAGGGGACAGGGTCCCCCCCTCCACTTT. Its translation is CASRGQGPPLHF. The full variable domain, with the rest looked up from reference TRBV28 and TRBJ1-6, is DVKVTQSSRYLVKRTGEKVFLECVQDMDHENMFWYRQDPGLGLRLIYFSYDVKMKEKGDIPEGYSVSREKKERFSLILESASTNQTSMYLCASRGQGPPLHFGNGTRLTVT.

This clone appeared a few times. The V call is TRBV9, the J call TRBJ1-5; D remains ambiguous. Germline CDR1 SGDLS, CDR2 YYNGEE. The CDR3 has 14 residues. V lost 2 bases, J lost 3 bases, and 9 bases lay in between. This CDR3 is CASSVEGDNQPQHF. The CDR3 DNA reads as TGTGCCAGCAGCGTGGAGGGAGACAATCAGCCCCAGCATTTT. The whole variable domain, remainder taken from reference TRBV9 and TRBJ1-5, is DSGVTQTPKHLITATGQRVTLRCSPRSGDLSVYWYQQSLDQGLQFLIQYYNGEERAKGNILERFSAQQFPDLHSELNLSSLELGDSALYFCASSVEGDNQPQHFGDGTRLSIL.

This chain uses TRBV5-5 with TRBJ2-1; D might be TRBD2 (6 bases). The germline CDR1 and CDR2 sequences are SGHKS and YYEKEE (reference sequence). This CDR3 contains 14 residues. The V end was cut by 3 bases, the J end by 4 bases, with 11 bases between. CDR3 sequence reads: CASSSRDWYNEQFF. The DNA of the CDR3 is TGTGCCAGCAGCTCCCGGGACTGGTACAATGAGCAGTTCTTC.

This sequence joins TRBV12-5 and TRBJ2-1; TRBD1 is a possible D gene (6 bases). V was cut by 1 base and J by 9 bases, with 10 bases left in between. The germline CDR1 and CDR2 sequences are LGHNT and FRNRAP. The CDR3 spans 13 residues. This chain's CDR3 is CASGLDKGGEQFF. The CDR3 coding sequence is TGTGCTAGTGGTTTGGATAAAGGGGGTGAGCAGTTCTTC.

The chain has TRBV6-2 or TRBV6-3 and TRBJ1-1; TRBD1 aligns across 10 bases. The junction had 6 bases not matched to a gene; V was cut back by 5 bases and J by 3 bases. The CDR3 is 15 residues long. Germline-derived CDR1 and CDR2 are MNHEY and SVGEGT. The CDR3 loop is CASSDVGTGDTEAFF. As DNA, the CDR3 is TGTGCCAGCAGTGATGTCGGGACAGGGGACACTGAAGCTTTCTTT.

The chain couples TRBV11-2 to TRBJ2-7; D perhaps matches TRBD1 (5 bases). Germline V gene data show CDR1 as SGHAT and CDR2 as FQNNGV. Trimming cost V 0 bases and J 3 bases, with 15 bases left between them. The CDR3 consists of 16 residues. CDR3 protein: CASSLDSSQGNYEQYF. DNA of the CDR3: TGTGCCAGCAGCTTAGATTCCTCCCAGGGAAACTACGAGCAGTACTTC.

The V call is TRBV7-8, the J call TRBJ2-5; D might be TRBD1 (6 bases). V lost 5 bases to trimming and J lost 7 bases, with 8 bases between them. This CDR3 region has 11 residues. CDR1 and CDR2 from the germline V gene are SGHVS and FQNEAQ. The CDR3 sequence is CASSPTGTQYF. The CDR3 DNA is TGTGCCAGCAGCCCGACAGGGACCCAGTACTTC.

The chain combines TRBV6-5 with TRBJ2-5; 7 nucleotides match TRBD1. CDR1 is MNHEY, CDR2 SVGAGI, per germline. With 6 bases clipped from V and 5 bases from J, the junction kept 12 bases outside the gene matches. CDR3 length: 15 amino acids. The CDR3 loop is CASSLGGRFQETQYF. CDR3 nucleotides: TGTGCCAGCAGCTTAGGGGGCAGGTTTCAGGAGACCCAGTACTTC.

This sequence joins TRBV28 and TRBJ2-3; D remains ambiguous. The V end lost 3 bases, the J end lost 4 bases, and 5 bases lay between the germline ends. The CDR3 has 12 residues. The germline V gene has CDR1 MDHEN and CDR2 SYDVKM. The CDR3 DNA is TGTGCCAGCAGTTTGGTGGCAGATACGCAGTATTTT. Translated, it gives CASSLVADTQYF.

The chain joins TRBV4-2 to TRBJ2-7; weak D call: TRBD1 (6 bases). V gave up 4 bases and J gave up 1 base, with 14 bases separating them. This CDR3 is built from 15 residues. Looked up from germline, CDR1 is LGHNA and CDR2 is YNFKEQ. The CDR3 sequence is CASSRLQGGSYEQYF. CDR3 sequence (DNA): TGTGCCAGCAGCCGACTTCAAGGGGGTTCCTACGAGCAGTACTTC.

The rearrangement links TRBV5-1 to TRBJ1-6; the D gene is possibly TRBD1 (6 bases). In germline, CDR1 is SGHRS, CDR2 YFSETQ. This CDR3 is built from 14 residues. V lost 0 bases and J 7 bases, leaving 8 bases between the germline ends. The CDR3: CASSLGTENSPLHF. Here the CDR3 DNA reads TGCGCCAGCAGCTTGGGGACAGAAAATTCACCCCTCCACTTT.

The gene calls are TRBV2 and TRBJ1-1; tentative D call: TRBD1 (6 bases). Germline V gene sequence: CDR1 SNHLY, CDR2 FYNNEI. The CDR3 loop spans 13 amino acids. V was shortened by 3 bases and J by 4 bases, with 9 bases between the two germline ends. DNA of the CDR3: TGTGCCAGCAGTGAGCAGGGGCGCACTGAAGCTTTCTTT. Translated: CASSEQGRTEAFF.

CDR3 residues: CASSEAEWHNSPLHF. The CDR3, as DNA: TGTGCCAGCAGTGAAGCCGAATGGCATAATTCACCCCTCCACTTT. The J gene is TRBJ1-6, the V gene TRBV6-1; unclear D gene. Per germline, CDR1 MNHNS and CDR2 SASEGT. The CDR3 has 15 amino acids. V was shortened by 0 bases and J by 5 bases, with 8 bases between the two germline ends.

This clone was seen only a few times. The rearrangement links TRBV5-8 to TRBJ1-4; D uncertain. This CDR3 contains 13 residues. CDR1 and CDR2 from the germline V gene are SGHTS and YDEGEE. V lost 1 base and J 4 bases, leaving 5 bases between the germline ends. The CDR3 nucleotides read TGTGCCAGCAGCTTGAGAGTTAATGAAAAACTGTTTTTT. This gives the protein CASSLRVNEKLFF.

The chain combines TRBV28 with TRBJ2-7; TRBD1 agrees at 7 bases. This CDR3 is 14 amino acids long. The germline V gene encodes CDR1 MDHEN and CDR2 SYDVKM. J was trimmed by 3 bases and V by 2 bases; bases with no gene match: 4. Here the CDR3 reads CASSLLAGGYEQYF. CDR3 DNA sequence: TGTGCCAGCAGTTTACTGGCAGGGGGCTACGAGCAGTACTTC.